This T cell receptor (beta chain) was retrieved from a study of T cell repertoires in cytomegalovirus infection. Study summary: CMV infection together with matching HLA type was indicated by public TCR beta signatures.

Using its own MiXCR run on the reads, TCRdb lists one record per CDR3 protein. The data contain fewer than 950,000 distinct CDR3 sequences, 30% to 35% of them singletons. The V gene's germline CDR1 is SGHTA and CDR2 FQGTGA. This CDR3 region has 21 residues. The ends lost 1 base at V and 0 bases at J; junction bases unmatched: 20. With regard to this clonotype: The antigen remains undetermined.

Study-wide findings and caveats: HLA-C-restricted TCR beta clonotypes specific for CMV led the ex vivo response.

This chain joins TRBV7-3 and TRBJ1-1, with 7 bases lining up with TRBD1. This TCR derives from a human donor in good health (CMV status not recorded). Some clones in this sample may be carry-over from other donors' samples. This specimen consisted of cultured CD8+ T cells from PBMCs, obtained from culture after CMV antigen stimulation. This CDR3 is CASSLRGGEGRPRGMNTEAFF. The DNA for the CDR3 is TGTGCCAGCAGCTTAAGGGGTGGAGAGGGGAGGCCCAGGGGGATGAACACTGAAGCTTTCTTT.